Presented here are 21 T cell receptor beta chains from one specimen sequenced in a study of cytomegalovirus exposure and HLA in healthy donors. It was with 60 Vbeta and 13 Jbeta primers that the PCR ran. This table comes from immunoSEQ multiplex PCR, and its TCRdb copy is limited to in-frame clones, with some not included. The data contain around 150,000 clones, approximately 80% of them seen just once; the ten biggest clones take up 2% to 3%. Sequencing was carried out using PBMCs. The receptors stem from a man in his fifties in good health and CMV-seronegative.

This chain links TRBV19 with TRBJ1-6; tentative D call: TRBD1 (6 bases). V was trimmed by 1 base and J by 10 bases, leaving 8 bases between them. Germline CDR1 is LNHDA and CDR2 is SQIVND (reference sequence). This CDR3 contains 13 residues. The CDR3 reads CASSIGGRSPLHF. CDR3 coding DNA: TGTGCCAGTAGTATAGGGGGGCGCTCACCCCTCCACTTT.

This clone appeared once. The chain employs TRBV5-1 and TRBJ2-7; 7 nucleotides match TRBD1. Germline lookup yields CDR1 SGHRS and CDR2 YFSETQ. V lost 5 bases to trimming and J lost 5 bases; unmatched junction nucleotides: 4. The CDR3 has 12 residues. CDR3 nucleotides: TGCGCCAGCAGGGAACAGGGGCACGAGCAGTACTTC. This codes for CASREQGHEQYF.

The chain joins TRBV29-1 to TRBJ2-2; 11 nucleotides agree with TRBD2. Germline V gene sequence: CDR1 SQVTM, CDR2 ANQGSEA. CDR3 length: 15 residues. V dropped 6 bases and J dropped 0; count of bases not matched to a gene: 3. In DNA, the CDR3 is TGCAGCGTGGGACTAGCGGCCCCGAACACCGGGGAGCTGTTTTTT. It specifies CSVGLAAPNTGELFF.

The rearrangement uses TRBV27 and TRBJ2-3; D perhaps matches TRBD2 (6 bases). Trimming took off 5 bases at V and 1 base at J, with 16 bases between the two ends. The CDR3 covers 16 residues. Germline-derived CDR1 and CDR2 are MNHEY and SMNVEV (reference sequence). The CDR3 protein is CASSTPRLVGTDTQYF. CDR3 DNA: TGTGCCAGCAGTACCCCGCGACTAGTGGGCACAGATACGCAGTATTTT.

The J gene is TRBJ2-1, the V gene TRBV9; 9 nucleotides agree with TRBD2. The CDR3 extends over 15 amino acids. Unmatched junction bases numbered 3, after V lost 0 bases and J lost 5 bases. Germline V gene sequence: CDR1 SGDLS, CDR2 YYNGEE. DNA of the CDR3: TGTGCCAGCAGCGTAGGAGTAGCGGGGGACAATGAGCAGTTCTTC. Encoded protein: CASSVGVAGDNEQFF.

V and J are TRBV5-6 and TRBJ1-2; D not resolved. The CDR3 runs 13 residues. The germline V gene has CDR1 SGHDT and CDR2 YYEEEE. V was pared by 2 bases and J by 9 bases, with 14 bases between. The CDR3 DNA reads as TGTGCCAGCAGCTTAAGCCGGAGAGCACGCTACACCTTC. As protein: CASSLSRRARYTF.

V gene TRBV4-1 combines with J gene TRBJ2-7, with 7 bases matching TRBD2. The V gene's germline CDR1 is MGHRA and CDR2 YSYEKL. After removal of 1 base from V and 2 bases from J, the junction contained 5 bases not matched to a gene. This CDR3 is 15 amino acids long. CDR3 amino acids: CASSQAGTNPYEQYF. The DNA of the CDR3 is TGCGCCAGCAGCCAAGCGGGGACTAACCCCTACGAGCAGTACTTC.

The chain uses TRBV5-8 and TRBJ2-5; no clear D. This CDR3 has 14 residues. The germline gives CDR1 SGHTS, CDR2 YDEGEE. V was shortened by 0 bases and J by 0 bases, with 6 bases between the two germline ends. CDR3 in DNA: TGTGCCAGCAGCTTGGGACAAAACCAAGAGACCCAGTACTTC. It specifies CASSLGQNQETQYF.

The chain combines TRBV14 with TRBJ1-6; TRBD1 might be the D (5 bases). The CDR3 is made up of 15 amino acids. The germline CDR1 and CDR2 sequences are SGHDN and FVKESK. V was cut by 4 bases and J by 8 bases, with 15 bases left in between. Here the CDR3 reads CASSPGPRADSPLHF. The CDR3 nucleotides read TGTGCCAGCAGCCCCGGACCCAGGGCAGATTCACCCCTCCACTTT.

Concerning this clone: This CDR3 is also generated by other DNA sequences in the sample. CDR3 bases: TGCGCCAGCAGCTTGGTGGGGACAGGGGGCAATGAGCAGTTCTTC. Translated: CASSLVGTGGNEQFF. This chain joins TRBV5-1 and TRBJ2-1; 11 positions match TRBD1. CDR1 and CDR2 from the germline V gene are SGHRS and YFSETQ. The CDR3 is made up of 15 amino acids. Trimming removed 0 bases from V and 6 bases from J; junction bases left unmatched: 2. Supplemented by reference TRBV5-1 and TRBJ2-1, the full variable domain reads KAGVTQTPRYLIKTRGQQVTLSCSPISGHRSVSWYQQTPGQGLQFLFEYFSETQRNKGNFPGRFSGRQFSNSRSEMNVSTLELGDSALYLCASSLVGTGGNEQFFGPGTRLTVL.

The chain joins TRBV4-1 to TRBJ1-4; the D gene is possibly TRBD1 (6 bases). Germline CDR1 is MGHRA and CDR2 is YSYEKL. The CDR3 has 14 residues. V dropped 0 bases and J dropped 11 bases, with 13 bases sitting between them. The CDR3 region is CASSQEGGGPKLFF. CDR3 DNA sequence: TGCGCCAGCAGCCAAGAGGGGGGGGGCCCCAAACTGTTTTTT.

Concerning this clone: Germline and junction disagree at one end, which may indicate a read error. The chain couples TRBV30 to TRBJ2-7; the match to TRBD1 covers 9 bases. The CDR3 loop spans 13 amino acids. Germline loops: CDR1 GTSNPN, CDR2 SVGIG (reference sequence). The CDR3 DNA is TGTGCCTGGAGGCGTCCGGGACAGGGTCCCCTAGGCTTC. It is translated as CAWRRPGQGPLGF.

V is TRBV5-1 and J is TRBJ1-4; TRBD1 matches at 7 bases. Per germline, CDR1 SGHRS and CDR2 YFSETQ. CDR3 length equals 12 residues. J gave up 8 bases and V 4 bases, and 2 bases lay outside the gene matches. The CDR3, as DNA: TGCGCCAGCAGCCTGGACAGGGAAAAACTGTTTTTT. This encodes CASSLDREKLFF.

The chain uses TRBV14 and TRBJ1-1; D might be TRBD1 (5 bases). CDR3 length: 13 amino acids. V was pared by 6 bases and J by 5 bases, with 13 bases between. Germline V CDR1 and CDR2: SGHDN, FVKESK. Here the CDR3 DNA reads TGTGCCAGCAGAGCGGGGGGAGTTACTGAAGCTTTCTTT. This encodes CASRAGGVTEAFF. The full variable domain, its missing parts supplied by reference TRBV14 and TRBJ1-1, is EAGVTQFPSHSVIEKGQTVTLRCDPISGHDNLYWYRRVMGKEIKFLLHFVKESKQDESGMPNNRFLAERTGGTYSTLKVQPAELEDSGVYFCASRAGGVTEAFFGQGTRLTVV.

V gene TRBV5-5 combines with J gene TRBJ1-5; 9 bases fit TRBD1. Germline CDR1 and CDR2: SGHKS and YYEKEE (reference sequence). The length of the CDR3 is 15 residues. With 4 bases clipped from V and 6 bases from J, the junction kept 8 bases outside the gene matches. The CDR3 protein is CASSGTGGISQPQHF. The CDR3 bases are TGTGCCAGCAGCGGTACAGGGGGCATTAGTCAGCCCCAGCATTTT. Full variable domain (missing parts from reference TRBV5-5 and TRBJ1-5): DAGVTQSPTHLIKTRGQQVTLRCSPISGHKSVSWYQQVLGQGPQFIFQYYEKEERGRGNFPDRFSARQFPNYSSELNVNALLLGDSALYLCASSGTGGISQPQHFGDGTRLSIL.

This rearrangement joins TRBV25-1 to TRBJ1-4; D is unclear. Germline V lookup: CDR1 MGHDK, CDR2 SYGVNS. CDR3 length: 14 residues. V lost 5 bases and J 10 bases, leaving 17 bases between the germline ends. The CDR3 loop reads CASSPGTNKGKLFF. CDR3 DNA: TGTGCCAGCAGTCCCGGTACTAATAAAGGAAAACTGTTTTTT.

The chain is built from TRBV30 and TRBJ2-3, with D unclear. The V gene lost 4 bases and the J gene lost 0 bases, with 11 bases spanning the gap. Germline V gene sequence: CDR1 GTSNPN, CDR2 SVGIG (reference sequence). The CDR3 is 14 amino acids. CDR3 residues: CAWKIWASTDTQYF. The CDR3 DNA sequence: TGTGCCTGGAAAATTTGGGCCAGCACAGATACGCAGTATTTT. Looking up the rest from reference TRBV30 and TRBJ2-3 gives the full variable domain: SQTIHQWPATLVQPVGSPLSLECTVEGTSNPNLYWYRQAAGRGLQLLFYSVGIGQISSEVPQNLSASRPQDRQFILSSKKLLLSDSGFYLCAWKIWASTDTQYFGPGTRLTVL.

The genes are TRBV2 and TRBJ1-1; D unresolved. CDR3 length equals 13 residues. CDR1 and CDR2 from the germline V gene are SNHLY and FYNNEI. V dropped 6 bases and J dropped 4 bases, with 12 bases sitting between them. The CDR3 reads CASRVEGGTEAFF. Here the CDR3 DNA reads TGTGCCAGCAGGGTGGAGGGTGGCACTGAAGCTTTCTTT.

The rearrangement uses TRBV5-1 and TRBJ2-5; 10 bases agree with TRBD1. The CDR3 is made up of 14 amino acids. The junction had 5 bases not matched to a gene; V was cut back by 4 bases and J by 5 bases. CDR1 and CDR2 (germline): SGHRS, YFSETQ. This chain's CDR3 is CASSLTGGRETQYF. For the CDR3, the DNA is TGCGCCAGCAGCCTGACAGGGGGCCGTGAGACCCAGTACTTC.

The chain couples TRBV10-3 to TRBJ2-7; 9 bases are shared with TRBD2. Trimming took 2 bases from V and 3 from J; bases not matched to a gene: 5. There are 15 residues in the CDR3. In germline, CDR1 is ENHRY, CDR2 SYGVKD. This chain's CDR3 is CAISEVAGGNYEQYF. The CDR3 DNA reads TGTGCCATCAGTGAGGTGGCGGGAGGGAACTACGAGCAGTACTTC.

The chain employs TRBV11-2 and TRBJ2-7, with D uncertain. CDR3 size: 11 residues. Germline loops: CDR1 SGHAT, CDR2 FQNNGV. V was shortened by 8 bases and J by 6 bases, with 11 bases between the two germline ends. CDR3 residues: CASERGGEQYF. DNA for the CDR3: TGTGCCAGCGAGAGAGGTGGCGAGCAGTACTTC.